This TCR beta chain is drawn from a study of shared clonotypes between healthy human individuals. General study findings and limits: For naive CD4 cells, 4% to 5% of clonotypes were shared across a handful of donors.

Between the trimmed V and J ends, which lost 5 bases and 4 bases, there was a span of 17 bases. The CDR3 consists of 15 residues. Germline values: CDR1 MDHEN, CDR2 SYDVKM. In regard to this clone: The antigen is undetermined.

Original methodology: Filtering differed for immunoSEQ, which gave only junction sequences without quality scores. This table comes from immunoSEQ multiplex PCR, and its TCRdb copy is limited to in-frame clones, with some not included. Clone size and the V and J calls come from that table; the DNA yielded D and trimming. The sample contains over 2 million clones, 92% of which appear only once. A CD45RA+ naive subset and a CD45RA-negative memory subset were split from CD4+ cells. The chain has TRBV28 and TRBJ1-1; TRBD1 is a possible D gene (6 bases). The clonotype originates from a man aged 18 to 29 in good health. Some clones in this sample may be carry-over from other donors' samples. The source material was naive CD4+ T cells from PBMCs. Subset specified: CD45RA+ positively selected. The CDR3 DNA follows: TGTGCCAGCAGTGAAACCGGGACGGGGGCCACTGAAGCTTTCTTT. It translates to CASSETGTGATEAFF.